This entry features one T cell receptor beta chain sequence. Unmatched junction bases numbered 11, after V lost 3 bases and J lost 6 bases. From germline, CDR1 is DFQATT and CDR2 SNEGSKA (reference sequence). This CDR3 comprises 16 residues. The data were obtained in a study of T-cell reconstitution after alpha-beta-depleted transplantation in children. TCRbeta library construction was performed incorporating unique molecular identifiers. One entry per CDR3 protein results from TCRdb running MiXCR on the PCR reads. Of over 400,000 distinct CDR3 sequences listed, roughly 44% are singletons. The sample here was PBMCs, taken before TCRalphabeta/CD19-depleted stem cell transplant. The receptor was derived from a girl under 10 years old with aplastic anemia, due to receive a stem cell transplant. The V and J genes are TRBV20-1 and TRBJ2-3, with 11 bases that match TRBD2. CDR3 region: CSARTLAGGASDTQYF. The CDR3 DNA is TGCAGTGCTAGGACCCTAGCGGGAGGCGCTTCGGATACGCAGTATTTT.